One T cell receptor beta chain is described in this entry. Its target is unknown. Per the germline V gene, CDR1 is DFQATT and CDR2 is SNEGSKA (reference sequence). The CDR3 sequence is 17 residues long. This sample was included in a study of monozygotic twins with inflammatory bowel disease. Study-level points and caveats: Among T cells, the various subtypes were not distinguishable. Variability may have been added to patient repertoires by differing immunosuppressive treatments. Twins with IBD were found to have lower TCRbeta diversity (inverse Simpson) than healthy co-twins.

TCRdb reanalyzed the 5' RACE reads and collapses them to one entry per CDR3 protein, without DNA. This sample contains 210,000 or so distinct CDR3 sequences. The sequencing input was blood. The source is a human donor with ulcerative colitis or Crohn's disease, or a healthy co-twin of an affected twin (not recorded which). The chain is built from TRBV20-1 and TRBJ2-1; the TCRdb call, TRBD2, lacks DNA for checking. The CDR3 reads CSARDAAGGSSYNEQFF.